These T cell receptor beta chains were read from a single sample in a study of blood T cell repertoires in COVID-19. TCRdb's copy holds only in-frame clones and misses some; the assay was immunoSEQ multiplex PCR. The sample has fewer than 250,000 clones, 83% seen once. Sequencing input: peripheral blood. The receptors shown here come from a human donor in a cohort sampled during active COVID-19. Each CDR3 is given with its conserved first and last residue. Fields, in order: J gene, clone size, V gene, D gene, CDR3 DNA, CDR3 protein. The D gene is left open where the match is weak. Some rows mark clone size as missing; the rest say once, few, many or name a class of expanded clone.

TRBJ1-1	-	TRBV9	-	TGTGCCAGCAGTCAGGGTACGAACACTGAAGCTTTCTTT	CASSQGTNTEAFF
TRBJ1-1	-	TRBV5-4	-	TGTGCCAGCAGCTTGGACAGGACGAACACTGAAGCTTTCTTT	CASSLDRTNTEAFF
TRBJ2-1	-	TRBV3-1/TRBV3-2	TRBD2	TGTGCCAGCAGCCAAGATTCTAGCGGAGACTACAATGAGCAGTTCTTC	CASSQDSSGDYNEQFF
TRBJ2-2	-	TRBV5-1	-	TGCGCCAGCAGCTTGGCCGTCTCCGAGGGCACCGGGGAGCTGTTTTTT	CASSLAVSEGTGELFF
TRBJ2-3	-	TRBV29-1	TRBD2	TGCAGCGTGAGGGGACTAGCGGGTTTGGATACGCAGTATTTT	CSVRGLAGLDTQYF
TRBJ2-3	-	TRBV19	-	TGTGCCAGTAGTCCAGCGACAGTTAGCACAGATACGCAGTATTTT	CASSPATVSTDTQYF
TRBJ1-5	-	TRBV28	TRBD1	TGTGCCAGCACCTCCGGACAGGGGCTTAGCAATCAGCCCCAGCATTTT	CASTSGQGLSNQPQHF
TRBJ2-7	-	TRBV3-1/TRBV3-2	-	TGTGCCAGCAGCCAAGTCATGGACAGCTACGAGCAGTACTTC	CASSQVMDSYEQYF
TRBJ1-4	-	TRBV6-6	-	TGTGCCAGCATGCCGGGCAGAGGGAATGAAAAACTGTTTTTT	CASMPGRGNEKLFF
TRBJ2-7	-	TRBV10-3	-	TGTGCCATCAGAAAGGACAGCAGATTATACGAGCAGTACTTC	CAIRKDSRLYEQYF
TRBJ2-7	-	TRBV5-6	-	TGTGCCAGCAGCTCCGGTGACTACGAGCAGTACTTC	CASSSGDYEQYF
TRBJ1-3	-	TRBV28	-	TGTGCCAGCAGCCGCGGGGGAAATGGGAACACCATATATTTT	CASSRGGNGNTIYF
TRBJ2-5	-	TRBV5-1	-	TGCGCCAGCAGCTTGGCGGCAGGGCTAGGCCAAGAGACCCAGTACTTC	CASSLAAGLGQETQYF
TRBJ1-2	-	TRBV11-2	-	TGTGCCAGCAGTTTTACAGACTATGGCTACACCTTC	CASSFTDYGYTF
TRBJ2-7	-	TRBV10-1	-	TGCGCCAGCAGTGACGGGAACGGGTACGAGCAGTACTTC	CASSDGNGYEQYF
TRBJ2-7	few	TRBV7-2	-	TGTGCCAGCAGCTCGCCACAACCAGGGGTTGCGGAGCAGTACTTC	CASSSPQPGVAEQYF
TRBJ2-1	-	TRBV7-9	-	TGTGCCAGCAGCCCTGGGGGGACTCTAACCTACAATGAGCAGTTCTTC	CASSPGGTLTYNEQFF
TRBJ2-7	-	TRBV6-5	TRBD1	TGTGCCAGCAGTTACGCCGGACAGGGCTACGAGCAGTACTTC	CASSYAGQGYEQYF
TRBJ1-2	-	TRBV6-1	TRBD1	TGTGCCAGCAGTGAGACAGGGGGCGACTATGGCTACACCTTC	CASSETGGDYGYTF
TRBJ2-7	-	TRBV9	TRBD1	TGTGCCAGCAGTGAGGGACAGAACTACGAGCAGTACTTC	CASSEGQNYEQYF
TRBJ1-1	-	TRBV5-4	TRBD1	TGTGCCAGCAGCCCGTCTTGGGGGAACAGGGGGGGACGGAACACTGAAGCTTTCTTT	CASSPSWGNRGGRNTEAFF
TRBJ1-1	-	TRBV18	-	TGTGCCAGCACCCCGACTTCGAACACTGAAGCTTTCTTT	CASTPTSNTEAFF
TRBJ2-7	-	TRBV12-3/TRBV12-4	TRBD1	TGTGCCAGCAGGTACAGGGGGAGCTACGAGCAGTACTTC	CASRYRGSYEQYF
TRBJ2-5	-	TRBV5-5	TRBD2	TGTGCCAGCAGCTTCGGGGGAGGGGAGACCCAGTACTTC	CASSFGGGETQYF
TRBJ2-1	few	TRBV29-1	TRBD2	TGCAGCGTTAAAAGAGGGGACTATAGTTTTGAGCAGTTCTTC	CSVKRGDYSFEQFF
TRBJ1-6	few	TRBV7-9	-	TGTGCCAGCAGCGGTGAGAATTCACCCCTCCACTTT	CASSGENSPLHF
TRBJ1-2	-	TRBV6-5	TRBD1	TGTGCCAGCAGGACAGGGGGCGCATTTGACTATGGCTACACCTTC	CASRTGGAFDYGYTF
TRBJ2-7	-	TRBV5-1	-	TGCGCCAGCAGCTTGCGGTTAGGCGGGGCTACCTACGAGCAGTACTTC	CASSLRLGGATYEQYF
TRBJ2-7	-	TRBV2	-	TGTGCCAGCACTTGGGACAATGACGAGCAGTACTTC	CASTWDNDEQYF
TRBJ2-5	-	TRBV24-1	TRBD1	TGTGCCACCAGTGTCGGACAGGGCATTTTGGAGACCCAGTACTTC	CATSVGQGILETQYF
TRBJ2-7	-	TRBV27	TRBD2	TGTGCCAGCAGTTTACGTTCTAGCGGGGGGTCCTACGAGCAGTACTTC	CASSLRSSGGSYEQYF
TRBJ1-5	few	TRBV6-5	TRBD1	TGTGCCAGCAGTACAACAGGGGCTGGCAATCAGCCCCAGCATTTT	CASSTTGAGNQPQHF
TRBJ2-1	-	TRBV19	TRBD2	TGTGCCAGTAGTTTTAGCGGGGGGTTGGTCAATGAGCAGTTCTTC	CASSFSGGLVNEQFF
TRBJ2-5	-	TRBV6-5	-	TGTGCCAGCAGTTACTCGCAGGGTGAGACCCAGTACTTC	CASSYSQGETQYF
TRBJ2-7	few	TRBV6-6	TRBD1	TGTGCCAGCACCGATGGACAGGGGAGGAACGAGCAGTACTTC	CASTDGQGRNEQYF
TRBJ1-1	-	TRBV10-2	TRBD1	TGCGCCAGCAGTGAGACAGGGGTGAACACTGAAGCTTTCTTT	CASSETGVNTEAFF
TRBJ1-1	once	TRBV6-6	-	TGTGCCAGCGCGCTAAGAGAAGCTTTCTTT	CASALREAFF
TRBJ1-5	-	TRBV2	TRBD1	TGTGCCAGCAGTGGCGGACAGGGTAGCAATCAGCCCCAGCATTTT	CASSGGQGSNQPQHF
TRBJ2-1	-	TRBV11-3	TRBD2	TGTGCCAGCAGCCGACTAGCGGGAGTAGGAAATGAGCAGTTCTTC	CASSRLAGVGNEQFF
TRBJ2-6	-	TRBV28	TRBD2	TGTGCCAGCAGATTAGGGCGGGGGACTGGGGCCAACGTCCTGACTTTC	CASRLGRGTGANVLTF
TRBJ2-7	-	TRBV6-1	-	TGTGCCAGCAGTGAACGGGGGAACGAGCAGTACTTC	CASSERGNEQYF
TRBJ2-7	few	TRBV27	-	TGTGCCAGCAGGCCTGATCGGAGGGGCGAGCAGTACTTC	CASRPDRRGEQYF
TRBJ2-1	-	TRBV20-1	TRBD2	TGCAGTGCTAGTAAGCTAGCGGGAGAACATGAGCAGTTCTTC	CSASKLAGEHEQFF
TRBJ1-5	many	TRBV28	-	TGTGCCAGCAGTCCCGGGGTCTTTGATCAGCCCCAGCATTTT	CASSPGVFDQPQHF
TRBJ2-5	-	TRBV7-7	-	TGTGCTAGCAGCTTAGCCGATACTAGTACAGAGACCCAGTACTTC	CASSLADTSTETQYF
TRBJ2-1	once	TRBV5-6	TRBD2	TGTGCCAGCAGCTTGGGAGGACTAGCGGGACCTGAGCAGTTCTTC	CASSLGGLAGPEQFF
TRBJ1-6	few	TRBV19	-	TGTGCCAGTAGTAAGCCAGAGGGTAATTCACCCCTCCACTTT	CASSKPEGNSPLHF
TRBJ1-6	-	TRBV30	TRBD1	TGTGCCTGGAGTGTAAAGGGGGCCGGTTCACCCCTCCACTTT	CAWSVKGAGSPLHF
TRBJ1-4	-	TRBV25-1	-	TGTGCCAGCAGTGCAGTCAGGGCGTTTAATGAAAAACTGTTTTTT	CASSAVRAFNEKLFF
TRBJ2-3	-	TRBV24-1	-	TGTGCCACCGGACCGGGGGACAGACGACCAGATACGCAGTATTTT	CATGPGDRRPDTQYF
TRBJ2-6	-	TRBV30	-	TGTGCCTGGAGTCAGGGAAGGGCTGGGGCCAACGTCCTGACTTTC	CAWSQGRAGANVLTF
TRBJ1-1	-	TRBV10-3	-	TGTGCCGCGGCGGACGGGGAGGGCACTGAAGCTTTCTTT	CAAADGEGTEAFF
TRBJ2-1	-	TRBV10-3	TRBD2	TGTGCCATCAGTGAGAGACTAGCGGAGGAAAATGAGCAGTTCTTC	CAISERLAEENEQFF
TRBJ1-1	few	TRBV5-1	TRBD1	TGCGCCAGCAGCTTGGCCACCTCGATGACAGGGAGGTTTAGGGCTGAAGCTTTCTTT	CASSLATSMTGRFRAEAFF
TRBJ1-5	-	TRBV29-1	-	TGCAGCGTTGCGGGAAATAGCAATCAGCCCCAGCATTTT	CSVAGNSNQPQHF
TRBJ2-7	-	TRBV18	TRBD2	TGTGCCAGCTCACCTCCCAGGCTAGCGGCCTACGAGCAGTACTTC	CASSPPRLAAYEQYF
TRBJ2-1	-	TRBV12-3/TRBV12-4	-	TGTGCCAGCAGCCCCTCTATCATGAATGAGCAGTTCTTC	CASSPSIMNEQFF